A selection of T cell receptor beta chains follows, all from one sample in a study of shared clonotypes between healthy human individuals. Method: immunoSEQ multiplex PCR; TCRdb's copy keeps in-frame clones and lacks some. Of 2,500,000 or so clones in the sample, approximately 90% were seen once. Sequenced material: naive CD4+ T cells sorted from blood. The receptors were sampled from a man younger than 35 in good health. Both conserved end residues are part of each CDR3. A D gene is named only where the DNA matches it firmly. Expanded clones get a size class; other rows say once, few or many, or leave the size out.

- | TRBJ2-5 | - | TRBV30 | CAWAGRNQETQYF | TGTGCCTGGGCGGGCCGGAATCAAGAGACCCAGTACTTC
- | TRBJ1-1 | - | TRBV27 | CASSIRHNTEAFF | TGTGCCAGCAGTATCCGACATAACACTGAAGCTTTCTTT
TRBD1 | TRBJ1-1 | - | TRBV9 | CASSASGQGLTEAFF | TGTGCCAGCAGCGCCTCGGGACAGGGTCTCACTGAAGCTTTCTTT
- | TRBJ1-5 | few | TRBV30 | CAWSEGNQPQHF | TGTGCCTGGAGCGAAGGCAATCAGCCCCAGCATTTT
- | TRBJ2-5 | - | TRBV5-6 | CASSTVRAQETQYF | TGTGCCAGCAGCACCGTCAGGGCTCAAGAGACCCAGTACTTC
- | TRBJ1-5 | few | TRBV15 | CATSRDKVRGWQPQHF | TGTGCCACCAGCAGAGATAAAGTCAGGGGCTGGCAGCCCCAGCATTTT
- | TRBJ2-5 | - | TRBV5-1 | CASSFGRIMRYQETQYF | TGCGCCAGCAGCTTTGGACGGATAATGAGGTACCAAGAGACCCAGTACTTC
- | TRBJ2-5 | - | TRBV19 | CASSEDYGSGTQYF | TGTGCCAGTAGCGAGGACTATGGGTCCGGGACCCAGTACTTC
TRBD1 | TRBJ1-1 | few | TRBV7-9 | CASSTRQGSNTEAFF | TGTGCCAGCAGCACACGACAGGGTTCGAACACTGAAGCTTTCTTT
- | TRBJ2-7 | - | TRBV4-3 | CASSQSTGSSYEQYF | TGCGCCAGCAGCCAGTCCACAGGGAGCTCCTACGAGCAGTACTTC
- | TRBJ1-6 | - | TRBV6-5 | CASSARPARNSPLHF | TGTGCCAGCAGTGCCCGACCAGCCAGGAATTCACCCCTCCACTTT
TRBD2 | TRBJ2-3 | - | TRBV5-1 | CASSLEAAGPTDTQYF | TGCGCCAGCAGCTTGGAGGCAGCGGGGCCCACAGATACGCAGTATTTT
- | TRBJ1-1 | - | TRBV18 | CASSRGAVGNTEAFF | TGTGCCAGCTCCCGGGGGGCTGTAGGGAACACTGAAGCTTTCTTT
TRBD1 | TRBJ1-3 | - | TRBV28 | CASSQTGTGNTIYF | TGTGCCAGCAGTCAGACAGGGACTGGAAACACCATATATTTT
- | TRBJ2-7 | - | TRBV7-9 | CASSSLREQYF | TGTGCCAGCAGTTCTCTGAGAGAGCAGTACTTC
- | TRBJ1-6 | - | TRBV6-5 | CASSRPSTYNSPLHF | TGTGCCAGCAGCAGGCCTTCCACCTATAATTCACCCCTCCACTTT
- | TRBJ1-2 | - | TRBV2 | CASRSPVAIYGYTF | TGTGCCAGCAGGAGCCCCGTCGCGATCTATGGCTACACCTTC
- | TRBJ2-5 | - | TRBV5-4 | CASSLVIKAVQETQYF | TGTGCCAGCAGCTTGGTTATCAAAGCGGTCCAAGAGACCCAGTACTTC
- | TRBJ2-6 | - | TRBV5-6 | CASSLSFGYNSGANVLTF | TGTGCCAGCAGCTTGAGTTTTGGGTATAACTCTGGGGCCAACGTCCTGACTTTC
- | TRBJ2-3 | - | TRBV7-9 | CASSLAGHEGDTQYF | TGTGCCAGCAGCTTAGCCGGCCACGAGGGAGATACGCAGTATTTT
- | TRBJ2-1 | - | TRBV2 | CASNSGAGDDQFF | TGTGCCAGCAATTCAGGGGCAGGGGATGATCAGTTCTTC
TRBD2 | TRBJ2-5 | - | TRBV5-1 | CASSVSGTRQETQYF | TGCGCCAGCAGCGTCTCCGGGACTAGACAAGAGACCCAGTACTTC
- | TRBJ1-5 | - | TRBV6-6 | CASSPGDGHFNQPQHF | TGTGCCAGCAGTCCCGGGGACGGTCACTTCAATCAGCCCCAGCATTTT
TRBD1 | TRBJ2-2 | - | TRBV5-1 | CASSHPGTAYTGELFF | TGCGCCAGCAGCCATCCCGGGACAGCGTACACCGGGGAGCTGTTTTTT
TRBD1 | TRBJ2-5 | - | TRBV15 | CATSRDDRGRETQYF | TGTGCCACCAGCAGAGATGACAGGGGGCGGGAGACCCAGTACTTC
- | TRBJ2-6 | - | TRBV29-1 | CSVGGGGWSSGANVLTF | TGCAGCGTTGGGGGAGGTGGCTGGAGCTCGGGGGCCAACGTCCTGACTTTC
TRBD2 | TRBJ2-2 | - | TRBV27 | CASRRTSGDFGELFF | TGTGCCAGCAGACGGACTAGCGGGGATTTCGGGGAGCTGTTTTTT
- | TRBJ2-2 | - | TRBV10-1 | CASRGDTESGELFF | TGCGCCAGCAGGGGGGACACCGAAAGCGGGGAGCTGTTTTTT
- | TRBJ1-6 | few | TRBV7-6 | CASSLVGSYNSPLHF | TGTGCCAGCAGCTTAGTCGGCTCCTATAATTCACCCCTCCACTTT
- | TRBJ2-5 | - | TRBV5-6 | CASSYLFVRGQYF | TGTGCCAGCAGCTACCTCTTCGTAAGGGGCCAGTACTTC
TRBD1 | TRBJ2-7 | - | TRBV19 | CASSIWRDRGVSYEQYF | TGTGCCAGTAGTATATGGAGGGACAGGGGGGTTTCGTACGAGCAGTACTTC
- | TRBJ1-6 | few | TRBV6-5 | CASSYSPENNSPLHF | TGTGCCAGCAGTTACTCCCCGGAGAATAATTCACCCCTCCACTTT
- | TRBJ1-6 | few | TRBV4-3 | CASSQDRGSPLHF | TGCGCCAGCAGCCAAGATCGGGGTTCACCCCTCCACTTT
- | TRBJ2-7 | - | TRBV4-1 | CASSQDHSYEQYF | TGCGCCAGCAGCCAAGACCACAGCTACGAGCAGTACTTC
TRBD1 | TRBJ2-2 | - | TRBV19 | CASSIPLGQANTGELFF | TGTGCCAGTAGTATTCCCCTGGGACAGGCGAACACCGGGGAGCTGTTTTTT
- | TRBJ1-1 | - | TRBV5-4 | CASRTPNTEAFF | TGTGCCAGCCGCACACCGAACACTGAAGCTTTCTTT
- | TRBJ2-7 | - | TRBV10-3 | CAISEIGRLTEQYF | TGTGCCATCAGTGAGATTGGACGGTTGACCGAGCAGTACTTC
- | TRBJ1-6 | few | TRBV6-5 | CASRVTSYSPLHF | TGTGCCAGCAGGGTAACATCGTATTCACCCCTCCACTTT
TRBD2 | TRBJ2-1 | - | TRBV9 | CASSVVGEGPHEQFF | TGTGCCAGCAGCGTAGTGGGGGAGGGCCCCCATGAGCAGTTCTTC
TRBD1 | TRBJ2-2 | - | TRBV19 | CASSSNRGQYGTGELFF | TGTGCCAGTAGTAGCAACAGGGGGCAGTATGGCACCGGGGAGCTGTTTTTT
TRBD2 | TRBJ2-3 | - | TRBV5-6 | CASRSSGGKTDTQYF | TGTGCCAGCAGGTCTAGCGGGGGGAAAACAGATACGCAGTATTTT
- | TRBJ1-1 | few | TRBV5-1 | CASSFNLGNTEAFF | TGCGCCAGCAGCTTCAATCTCGGGAACACTGAAGCTTTCTTT
TRBD1 | TRBJ1-2 | once | TRBV5-1 | CASSGGQGADGYTF | TGCGCCAGCAGCGGGGGACAGGGGGCTGATGGCTACACCTTC
- | TRBJ1-2 | once | TRBV19 | CASSIGPGDHYGYTF | TGTGCCAGTAGTATAGGGCCAGGAGACCACTATGGCTACACCTTC
TRBD1 | TRBJ1-1 | - | TRBV2 | CASRVDRGLGEAFF | TGTGCCAGCAGAGTCGACAGGGGGCTAGGTGAAGCTTTCTTT
- | TRBJ2-7 | once | TRBV5-1 | CASSLESGAYEQYF | TGCGCCAGCAGCTTGGAGTCAGGGGCCTACGAGCAGTACTTC
TRBD1 | TRBJ1-2 | - | TRBV6-1 | CASRPTGVNYGYTF | TGTGCCAGCAGACCGACAGGGGTCAACTATGGCTACACCTTC
TRBD1 | TRBJ1-4 | - | TRBV18 | CASSPLGQGGEKLFF | TGTGCCAGCTCACCACTTGGACAGGGCGGTGAAAAACTGTTTTTT
TRBD1 | TRBJ1-1 | - | TRBV2 | CASSDVGTGSREAFF | TGTGCCAGCAGTGACGTAGGGACAGGATCAAGGGAAGCTTTCTTT
TRBD1 | TRBJ2-1 | - | TRBV5-4 | CASSLGQGPSYNEQFF | TGTGCCAGCAGCTTGGGACAGGGTCCCTCCTACAATGAGCAGTTCTTC
- | TRBJ2-7 | - | TRBV25-1 | CASSEYGGTYEQYF | TGTGCCAGCAGTGAATATGGGGGGACCTACGAGCAGTACTTC
- | TRBJ2-3 | - | TRBV6-1 | CASWIGGTDTQYF | TGTGCCAGCTGGATAGGCGGCACAGATACGCAGTATTTT
- | TRBJ2-7 | - | TRBV6-6 | CASSYSMPHYEQYF | TGTGCCAGCAGTTACTCAATGCCTCACTACGAGCAGTACTTC